The T cell receptor beta chain described here comes from a study of blood T cell repertoires in COVID-19. Assay used: immunoSEQ multiplex PCR; TCRdb lists only in-frame clones, some missing. The sample carries over 65,000 clones, 86% recorded once. The sequence was collected from a man in his fifties or sixties with active or convalescent COVID-19. Sequencing input: peripheral blood.

The CDR3 reads CASSLGLATGELFF. For the CDR3, the DNA is TGTGCCAGCAGCCTGGGACTAGCGACCGGGGAGCTGTTTTTT. This chain links TRBV11-3 with TRBJ2-2; 10 bases are a match to TRBD2. J was trimmed by 5 bases and V by 5 bases; bases with no gene match: 2. The CDR3 runs 14 residues. CDR1 and CDR2 (germline): SGHNT, YENEEA.